The 25 T cell receptor beta chains below were found in one sample sequenced in a study of blood T cell repertoires in COVID-19 (dated by TCRdb to about 2020). Preparation of the library involved the immunoSEQ multiplex PCR assay. The immuneACCESS repertoire file appears here via TCRdb, limited to in-frame rearrangements. These files lack a portion of the clones; in checked studies, under half of the deficit traces to unresolved V genes, and the cause of the others is not known. The sample contains roughly 56,000 clones, around 90% of them found a single time. Roughly 7.1% of the sample is held by the ten biggest clonotypes. The specimen was peripheral blood. The receptors come from a man over 45 with active COVID-19.

The chain links TRBV28 to TRBJ2-7, with 8 bases lining up with TRBD2. In germline, CDR1 is MDHEN, CDR2 SYDVKM. V was pared by 5 bases and J by 5 bases, with 11 bases of the junction left unmatched. This CDR3 is 15 amino acids long. The CDR3 reads CASSPGAGASHEQYF. DNA of the CDR3: TGTGCCAGCAGTCCAGGAGCGGGAGCGTCACACGAGCAGTACTTC.

The V call is TRBV9, the J call TRBJ1-4; D is ambiguous. The CDR3 is 14 amino acids. In germline, CDR1 is SGDLS, CDR2 YYNGEE. V lost 3 bases and J 8 bases, leaving 14 bases between the germline ends. Here the CDR3 reads CASSERPAREKLFF. In DNA, the CDR3 is TGTGCCAGCAGCGAAAGACCTGCGAGGGAAAAACTGTTTTTT. Filled out from reference TRBV9 and TRBJ1-4, the complete variable domain reads DSGVTQTPKHLITATGQRVTLRCSPRSGDLSVYWYQQSLDQGLQFLIQYYNGEERAKGNILERFSAQQFPDLHSELNLSSLELGDSALYFCASSERPAREKLFFGSGTQLSVL.

The rearrangement links TRBV27 to TRBJ2-2, with a possible D match to TRBD1 (6 bases). Between the trimmed V and J ends, which lost 0 bases and 3 bases, there was a span of 11 bases. CDR3 length: 16 residues. Germline CDR1 reads MNHEY; CDR2 reads SMNVEV (reference sequence). CDR3 bases: TGTGCCAGCAGTTTATCCAGGACAGCGGACACCGGGGAGCTGTTTTTT. Its translation: CASSLSRTADTGELFF.

The rearrangement joins TRBV2 to TRBJ2-3; 10 bases match TRBD2. Germline CDR1 reads SNHLY; CDR2 reads FYNNEI. There are 16 residues in the CDR3. Unmatched junction bases numbered 6, after V lost 6 bases and J lost 0 bases. Here the CDR3 reads CASRVGTSASTDTQYF. DNA for the CDR3: TGTGCCAGCAGGGTCGGGACTAGCGCTAGCACAGATACGCAGTATTTT.

This chain uses TRBV2 with TRBJ1-1; 7 bases agree with TRBD1. The CDR3 extends over 13 amino acids. With V trimmed by 10 bases and J by 2 bases, 7 bases remained unmatched. CDR1 and CDR2 from the germline V gene are SNHLY and FYNNEI. The CDR3 nucleotides are TGTGCCACCAACAGGGGCGGAAACACTGAAGCTTTCTTT. This codes for CATNRGGNTEAFF.

The chain uses TRBV10-3 and TRBJ1-2; 7 positions match TRBD1. Germline CDR1 reads ENHRY; CDR2 reads SYGVKD. CDR3 length: 10 amino acids. V was pared by 6 bases and J by 10 bases, with 2 bases of the junction left unmatched. CDR3 bases: TGTGCCATCAGAGGGACAGCCTACACCTTC. This codes for CAIRGTAYTF.

V usage is TRBV15 and J usage is TRBJ2-4; 7 nucleotides line up with TRBD1. The CDR3 totals 18 residues. Germline values: CDR1 LNHNV, CDR2 YYDKDF (reference sequence). V was clipped by 0 bases and J by 0 bases; unmatched bases: 8. CDR3 amino acids: CATSRDYGTELAKNIQYF. The CDR3 DNA sequence: TGTGCCACCAGCAGAGATTACGGGACAGAACTAGCCAAAAACATTCAGTACTTC.

This chain connects TRBV2 to TRBJ2-2; the match to TRBD2 covers 7 bases. V lost 2 bases to trimming and J lost 4 bases; unmatched junction nucleotides: 4. From germline, CDR1 is SNHLY and CDR2 FYNNEI. This CDR3 has 15 residues. DNA for the CDR3: TGTGCCAGCAGTGAATTAGCGGGCCCCACCGGGGAGCTGTTTTTT. Encoded protein: CASSELAGPTGELFF. The complete variable domain, with remaining parts taken from reference TRBV2 and TRBJ2-2, reads EPEVTQTPSHQVTQMGQEVILRCVPISNHLYFYWYRQILGQKVEFLVSFYNNEISEKSEIFDDQFSVERPDGSNFTLKIRSTKLEDSAMYFCASSELAGPTGELFFGEGSRLTVL.

This rearrangement joins TRBV29-1 to TRBJ2-7; TRBD1 aligns across 7 bases. The germline CDR1 and CDR2 sequences are SQVTM and ANQGSEA. This CDR3 comprises 12 residues. With V trimmed by 6 bases and J by 3 bases, 5 bases remained unmatched. The CDR3 region is CSVQQGYYEQYF. CDR3 sequence (DNA): TGCAGCGTACAACAGGGGTACTACGAGCAGTACTTC.

This chain connects TRBV19 to TRBJ1-4, with 8 bases lining up with TRBD1. Germline trimming cut 4 bases from V and 0 bases from J; bases unmatched to any gene: 10. CDR1 is LNHDA and CDR2 is SQIVND in the germline V gene (reference sequence). The CDR3 runs 18 residues. CDR3 in amino acids: CASSSPRTGSTTNEKLFF. The CDR3 DNA follows: TGTGCCAGTAGTAGCCCCCGGACAGGGTCGACAACTAATGAAAAACTGTTTTTT.

This rearrangement joins TRBV2 to TRBJ2-3; TRBD1 might be the D (5 bases). The CDR3 has 15 amino acids. The germline gives CDR1 SNHLY, CDR2 FYNNEI. Deletions cut 3 bases from V and 6 bases from J, with 16 bases between. The CDR3, as DNA: TGTGCCAGCAGTGAGGGGCGGACCTCCGGGGATACGCAGTATTTT. Protein sequence: CASSEGRTSGDTQYF.

This sequence joins TRBV7-9 and TRBJ1-5, with D perhaps matching TRBD1 (6 bases). This CDR3 contains 14 residues. Germline CDR1 is SEHNR and CDR2 is FQNEAQ (reference sequence). Trimming left V 5 bases short and J 7 bases short, with 15 bases between. The CDR3 DNA reads as TGTGCCAGCAGCCGGGACACCCTCGGCCAGCCCCAGCATTTT. As protein: CASSRDTLGQPQHF. Complete variable domain (other parts from reference TRBV7-9 and TRBJ1-5): DTGVSQNPRHKITKRGQNVTFRCDPISEHNRLYWYRQTLGQGPEFLTYFQNEAQLEKSRLLSDRFSAERPKGSFSTLEIQRTEQGDSAMYLCASSRDTLGQPQHFGDGTRLSIL.

J is TRBJ1-4 and V is TRBV30; D perhaps matches TRBD1 (5 bases). This CDR3 region has 14 residues. V was trimmed by 0 bases and J by 8 bases, leaving 13 bases between them. Looked up from germline, CDR1 is GTSNPN and CDR2 is SVGIG (reference sequence). In DNA form, the CDR3 reads TGTGCCTGGAGTGTAAATGGGGGGTACGAAAAACTGTTTTTT. Translating it yields CAWSVNGGYEKLFF.

The J gene is TRBJ1-2, the V gene TRBV7-9; tentative D call: TRBD1 (6 bases). The CDR3 has 14 amino acids. Germline lookup yields CDR1 SEHNR and CDR2 FQNEAQ (reference sequence). The germline V and J ends were trimmed by 3 bases and 8 bases, with 16 bases remaining between them. In DNA form, the CDR3 reads TGTGCCAGCAGCTTTCCGACAGGCTCTAGAGGCTACACCTTC. The encoded protein is CASSFPTGSRGYTF. Drawing the rest from reference TRBV7-9 and TRBJ1-2, the complete variable domain is DTGVSQNPRHKITKRGQNVTFRCDPISEHNRLYWYRQTLGQGPEFLTYFQNEAQLEKSRLLSDRFSAERPKGSFSTLEIQRTEQGDSAMYLCASSFPTGSRGYTFGSGTRLTVV.

The table lists this clone with a few counts. The CDR3 spells CASSPQGTTNEKLFF. In DNA form, the CDR3 reads TGTGCCAGTTCCCCCCAGGGAACCACTAATGAAAAACTGTTTTTT. This chain links TRBV9 with TRBJ1-4, with D possibly TRBD1 on 5 matching bases. The length of the CDR3 is 15 residues. Germline values: CDR1 SGDLS, CDR2 YYNGEE. V was trimmed by 8 bases and J by 2 bases, leaving 16 bases between them.

V gene TRBV15 combines with J gene TRBJ1-6, with no clear D. CDR3 length: 16 amino acids. V was clipped by 1 base and J by 9 bases, with 16 bases between them. The germline V gene encodes CDR1 LNHNV and CDR2 YYDKDF (reference sequence). CDR3 residues: CATSRGIAPIGSPLHF. The CDR3 nucleotides are TGTGCCACCAGCAGAGGAATTGCCCCTATCGGTTCACCCCTCCACTTT.

This clone has a single count. Other nucleotide sequences in the sample specify the same CDR3. This rearrangement joins TRBV9 to TRBJ2-3; the D gene is possibly TRBD1 (5 bases). The length of the CDR3 is 13 residues. V was pared by 1 base and J by 3 bases, with 6 bases between. Germline V CDR1 and CDR2: SGDLS, YYNGEE. CDR3 protein: CASSVQGTDTQYF. The CDR3 bases are TGTGCCAGCAGCGTACAGGGTACAGATACGCAGTATTTT.

This clone was detected once. The chain has TRBV5-1 and TRBJ2-2, with D uncertain. V was pared by 2 bases and J by 4 bases, with 9 bases between. The germline gives CDR1 SGHRS, CDR2 YFSETQ. The CDR3 is made up of 14 amino acids. CDR3 region: CASSFGVATGELFF. In DNA, the CDR3 is TGCGCCAGCAGCTTCGGTGTAGCCACCGGGGAGCTGTTTTTT.

This clone was recorded only once. This chain connects TRBV19 to TRBJ1-6; 7 bases are shared with TRBD1. V shed 1 base and J 4 bases; nucleotides not matched to a gene: 4. Germline-derived CDR1 and CDR2 are LNHDA and SQIVND (reference sequence). The CDR3 loop spans 16 amino acids. The CDR3, as DNA: TGTGCCAGTAGTATAGCCGGGACAGCATATAATTCACCCCTCCACTTT. Translation: CASSIAGTAYNSPLHF.

This clone was detected only a few times. The rearrangement joins TRBV11-2 to TRBJ2-1; 9 bases are a match to TRBD2. The CDR3 is made up of 16 amino acids. From germline, CDR1 is SGHAT and CDR2 FQNNGV. With 5 bases clipped from V and 6 bases from J, the junction kept 11 bases outside the gene matches. The CDR3 coding sequence is TGTGCCAGCAGCCCTTTCCCGGGACTAGCTCCCAATGAGCAGTTCTTC. Translated: CASSPFPGLAPNEQFF.

This chain uses TRBV5-4 with TRBJ2-5; possible D gene TRBD2, 5 bases. The germline gives CDR1 SGHNT, CDR2 YYREEE (reference sequence). V lost 4 bases and J 4 bases, leaving 20 bases between the germline ends. CDR3 length: 16 residues. In nucleotides, the CDR3 is TGTGCCAGCAGCCCCCGTAGTAGCGAAAAGAGAGAGACCCAGTACTTC. Translating gives CASSPRSSEKRETQYF.

This clone was seen a single time. This chain connects TRBV5-1 to TRBJ2-7; 9 nucleotides agree with TRBD1. The germline gives CDR1 SGHRS, CDR2 YFSETQ. V trimming: 6 bases; J trimming: 6 bases; junction bases outside the gene matches: 10. The CDR3 spans 14 residues. The CDR3 sequence: CASNSRGQGGEQYF. The CDR3 nucleotides read TGCGCCAGCAACTCCCGGGGACAGGGAGGCGAGCAGTACTTC.

This chain joins TRBV30 and TRBJ1-1; the D is unclear. CDR1 GTSNPN and CDR2 SVGIG come from the germline V gene (reference sequence). The CDR3 consists of 13 residues. Deletions cut 0 bases from V and 5 bases from J, with 10 bases between. CDR3 residues: CAWSVGGRTEAFF. The DNA for the CDR3 is TGTGCCTGGAGTGTAGGTGGGAGGACTGAAGCTTTCTTT. The whole variable domain, filled in from reference TRBV30 and TRBJ1-1, reads SQTIHQWPATLVQPVGSPLSLECTVEGTSNPNLYWYRQAAGRGLQLLFYSVGIGQISSEVPQNLSASRPQDRQFILSSKKLLLSDSGFYLCAWSVGGRTEAFFGQGTRLTVV.

V and J are TRBV7-9 and TRBJ2-5; 9 bases line up with TRBD1. CDR3 length: 15 residues. The germline V gene encodes CDR1 SEHNR and CDR2 FQNEAQ (reference sequence). Trimming took 5 bases from V and 2 from J; bases not matched to a gene: 6. CDR3 DNA: TGTGCCAGCAGCCGGACAGGGGCTAGGCAAGAGACCCAGTACTTC. Translating gives CASSRTGARQETQYF.

J is TRBJ1-3 and V is TRBV11-2; TRBD1 aligns across 7 bases. CDR1 and CDR2 (germline): SGHAT, FQNNGV. The CDR3 totals 16 residues. Germline trimming cut 5 bases from V and 0 bases from J; bases unmatched to any gene: 7. The CDR3 region has the DNA TGTGCCAGCAGCACGTACAGGGGTCTCTCTGGAAACACCATATATTTT. Protein product: CASSTYRGLSGNTIYF.